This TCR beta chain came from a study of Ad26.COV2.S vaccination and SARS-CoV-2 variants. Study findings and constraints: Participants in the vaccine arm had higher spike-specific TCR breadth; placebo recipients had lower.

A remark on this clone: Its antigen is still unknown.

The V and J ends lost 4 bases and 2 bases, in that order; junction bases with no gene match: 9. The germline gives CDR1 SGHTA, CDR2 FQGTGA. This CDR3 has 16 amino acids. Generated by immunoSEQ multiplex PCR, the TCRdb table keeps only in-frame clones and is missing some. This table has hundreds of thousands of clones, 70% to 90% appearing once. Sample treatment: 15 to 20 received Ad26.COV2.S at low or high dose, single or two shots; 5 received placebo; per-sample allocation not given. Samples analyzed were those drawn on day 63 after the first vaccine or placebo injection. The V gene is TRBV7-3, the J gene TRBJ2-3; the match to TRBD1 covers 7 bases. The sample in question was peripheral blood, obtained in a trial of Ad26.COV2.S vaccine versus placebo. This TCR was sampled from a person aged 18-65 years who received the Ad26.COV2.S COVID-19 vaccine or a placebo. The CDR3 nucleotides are TGTGCCAGCAGCTGGTATGCCGGGACAGACACAGATACGCAGTATTTT. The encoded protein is CASSWYAGTDTDTQYF.